This TCR beta chain stems from a study of blood T cell repertoires in COVID-19. On the study more broadly: The United States, Italy and Spain were the sources of the acute and convalescent COVID-19 samples. Sample material is recorded as cDNA or gDNA derived from T cells, B-cell-depleted T cells, or PBMCs.

The CDR3 sequence is 14 residues long. With 6 bases clipped from V and 7 bases from J, the junction kept 8 bases outside the gene matches. The germline V gene encodes CDR1 MNHEY and CDR2 SMNVEV (reference sequence). It was during active infection that Seattle patients were enrolled and then longitudinally followed. Source study methods: Amplifying reference gene primers gave estimates of nucleated cell counts. TCRdb's copy holds only in-frame clones and misses some; the assay was immunoSEQ multiplex PCR. The V and J calls and clone size are taken from that table; D and trimming were inferred from the DNA. This table holds 250,000 to 300,000 clones, around nine tenths found once.

The sample taken for sequencing was peripheral blood. This sequence joins TRBV27 and TRBJ2-3; 9 bases are shared with TRBD1. This TCR came from a woman aged 55-75 years with COVID-19, enrolled during active disease. The CDR3 loop is CASRGDRVVYTQYF. CDR3 DNA sequence: TGTGCCAGCAGGGGGGACAGGGTGGTTTATACGCAGTATTTT.